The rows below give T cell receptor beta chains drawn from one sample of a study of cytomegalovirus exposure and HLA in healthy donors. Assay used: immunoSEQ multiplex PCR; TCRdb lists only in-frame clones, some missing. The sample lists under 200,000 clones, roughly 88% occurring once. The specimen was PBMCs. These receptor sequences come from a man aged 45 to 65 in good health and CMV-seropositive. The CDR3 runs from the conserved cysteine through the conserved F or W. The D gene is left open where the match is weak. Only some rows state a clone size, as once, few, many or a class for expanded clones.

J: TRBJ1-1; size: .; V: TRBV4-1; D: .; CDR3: CASSRGPDGMNTEAFF; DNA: TGCGCCAGCAGCCGCGGGCCGGACGGTATGAACACTGAAGCTTTCTTT
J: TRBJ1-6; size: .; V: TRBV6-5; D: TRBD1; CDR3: CASSTGTGDNSPLHF; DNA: TGTGCCAGCAGTACGGGGACAGGGGATAATTCACCCCTCCACTTT
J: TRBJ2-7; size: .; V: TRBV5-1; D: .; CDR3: CASSLDGQLYEQYF; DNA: TGCGCCAGCAGTCTGGACGGACAGCTCTACGAGCAGTACTTC
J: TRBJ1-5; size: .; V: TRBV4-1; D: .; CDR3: CASSPSPGLGPQHF; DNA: TGCGCCAGCAGCCCTTCCCCGGGTTTGGGGCCCCAGCATTTT
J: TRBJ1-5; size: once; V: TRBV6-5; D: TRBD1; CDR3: CASKHNRGNQPQHF; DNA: TGTGCCAGCAAACATAACAGGGGGAATCAGCCCCAGCATTTT
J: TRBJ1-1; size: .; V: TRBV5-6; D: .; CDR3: CASSLLRDIWSGRNTEAFF; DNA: TGTGCCAGCAGCTTACTCCGGGACATATGGTCAGGGCGGAACACTGAAGCTTTCTTT
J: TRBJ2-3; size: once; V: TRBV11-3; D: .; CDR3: CARRAPRDTQYF; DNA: TGTGCCAGGCGGGCCCCACGGGATACGCAGTATTTT
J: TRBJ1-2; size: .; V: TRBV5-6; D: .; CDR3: CASSSRTGGYGYTF; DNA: TGTGCCAGCAGCTCCCGGACCGGGGGTTATGGCTACACCTTC
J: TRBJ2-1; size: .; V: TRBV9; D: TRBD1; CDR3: CASSEDRGYNEQFF; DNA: TGTGCCAGCAGCGAAGACAGGGGGTACAATGAGCAGTTCTTC
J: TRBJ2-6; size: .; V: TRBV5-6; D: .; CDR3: CASSSQRANVLTF; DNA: TGTGCCAGCAGCTCGCAGAGGGCCAACGTCCTGACTTTC
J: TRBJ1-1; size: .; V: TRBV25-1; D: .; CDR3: CASSVWRGGTEAFF; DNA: TGTGCCAGCAGTGTGTGGAGGGGTGGAACTGAAGCTTTCTTT
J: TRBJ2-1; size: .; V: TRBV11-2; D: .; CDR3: CASSLGFFGEQFF; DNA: TGTGCCAGCAGCTTAGGTTTCTTCGGTGAGCAGTTCTTC
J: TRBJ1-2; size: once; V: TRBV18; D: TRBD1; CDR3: CASSPTISGTGVWGYTF; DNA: TGTGCCAGCTCACCCACTATCTCCGGGACAGGGGTCTGGGGCTACACCTTC
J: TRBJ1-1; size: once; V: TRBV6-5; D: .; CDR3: CASGRDTEAFF; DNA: TGTGCCAGCGGGCGGGACACTGAAGCTTTCTTT
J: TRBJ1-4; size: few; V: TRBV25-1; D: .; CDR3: CASSEVNGANEKLFF; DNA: TGTGCCAGCAGTGAAGTCAATGGGGCAAATGAAAAACTGTTTTTT
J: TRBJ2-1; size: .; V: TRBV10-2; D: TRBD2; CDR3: CASRSGGPYNEQFF; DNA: TGCGCCAGCAGGAGCGGGGGCCCTTACAATGAGCAGTTCTTC
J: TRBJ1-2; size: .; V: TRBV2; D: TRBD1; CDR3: CASSEGGQPRSNYGYTF; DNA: TGTGCCAGCAGTGAAGGGGGACAGCCACGTTCTAACTATGGCTACACCTTC
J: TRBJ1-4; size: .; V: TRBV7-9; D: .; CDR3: CASSPGRGEKLFF; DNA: TGTGCCAGCAGCCCCGGGCGGGGGGAAAAACTGTTTTTT
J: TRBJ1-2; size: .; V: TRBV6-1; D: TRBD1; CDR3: CASSGGTAMDGYTF; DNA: TGTGCCAGCAGCGGAGGGACAGCAATGGATGGCTACACCTTC
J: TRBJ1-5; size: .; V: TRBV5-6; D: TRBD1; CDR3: CASSLQGALHQPQHF; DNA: TGTGCCAGCAGCCTACAGGGGGCTCTGCATCAGCCCCAGCATTTT
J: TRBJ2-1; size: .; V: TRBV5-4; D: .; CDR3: CASSLSGSSYNEQFF; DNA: TGTGCCAGCAGCCTCAGCGGTAGCTCCTACAATGAGCAGTTCTTC
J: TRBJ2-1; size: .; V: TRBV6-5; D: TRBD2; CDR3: CASSYSGGGANEQFF; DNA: TGTGCCAGCAGTTACTCGGGCGGGGGGGCCAATGAGCAGTTCTTC
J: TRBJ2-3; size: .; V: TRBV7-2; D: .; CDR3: CASSLAGLRRAPSYF; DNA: TGTGCCAGCAGCTTAGCGGGACTCCGTAGGGCCCCTTCCTATTTT
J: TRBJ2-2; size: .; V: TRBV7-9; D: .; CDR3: CASRRRDSTGELFF; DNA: TGTGCCAGCAGACGCCGGGACTCCACCGGGGAGCTGTTTTTT